The clone carrying this T cell receptor (beta chain) was recorded many times. The sample holds other DNA sequences that translate to the same CDR3. Authors' methods: Estimation of nucleated cell counts was performed using reference gene primer amplification. Generated by immunoSEQ multiplex PCR, the TCRdb table keeps only in-frame clones and is missing some. V, J and clone size derive from that table, while D and trimming were established from the DNA sequence. The table records some 150,000 clones, 80% to 90% of them present only once. The record originates from a study of blood T cell repertoires in COVID-19. The sample consisted of peripheral blood. This clonotype was obtained from a human donor with acute or convalescent COVID-19. The donor label of this sample is uncertain.

The CDR3 protein is CASNRQGPNTEAFF. CDR3 in DNA: TGTGCCAGCAATCGACAGGGGCCGAACACTGAAGCTTTCTTT. The chain employs TRBV27 and TRBJ1-1, with TRBD1 matching over 8 bases. J was trimmed by 1 base and V by 7 bases; bases with no gene match: 5. The germline V gene encodes CDR1 MNHEY and CDR2 SMNVEV (reference sequence). This CDR3 is built from 14 residues.